A selection of T cell receptor beta chains follows, all from one sample in a study of spatial heterogeneity in lung cancer. Via MiXCR, TCRdb re-called the 5' RACE reads, giving one row per CDR3 protein. The sample contains fewer than 10,000 distinct CDR3 sequences, approximately 5.1% of which appear only once. This specimen was lung tumor tissue, taken at surgery. The receptors come from a female donor with early-stage non-small cell lung cancer. CDR3s include the opening cysteine and the closing phenylalanine or tryptophan. Each record gives: clone size, D gene, J gene, V gene, CDR3 protein, CDR3 DNA. The D gene is left open where the match is weak. Part of the rows lack a size; the others show once, few, many or a class for expanded clones.

>.|.|TRBJ1-1|TRBV28
CASSLQHTEAFF
TGTGCCAGCAGTCTCCAGCACACTGAAGCTTTCTTT
>many|.|TRBJ2-1|TRBV20-1
CSAQDYNEQFF
TGCAGTGCTCAAGACTACAATGAGCAGTTCTTC
>many|.|TRBJ2-3|TRBV7-7
CASSPGQSTDTQYF
TGTGCTAGCAGCCCCGGACAGAGCACAGATACGCAGTATTTT
>few|.|TRBJ2-3|TRBV7-3
CASSLAPLTDTQYF
TGTGCCAGCAGCTTAGCCCCTCTCACAGATACGCAGTATTTT
>medium-sized|.|TRBJ2-1|TRBV18
CASSPGEGRSVNEQFF
TGTGCCAGCTCACCAGGGGAAGGGAGGAGTGTCAATGAGCAGTTCTTC
>many|TRBD2|TRBJ2-7|TRBV3-1
CASSQGLAGSYEQYF
TGTGCCAGCAGCCAGGGACTAGCGGGTTCCTACGAGCAGTACTTC
>many|TRBD2|TRBJ2-5|TRBV14
CASSQGARLAGEETQYF
TGTGCCAGCAGCCAAGGGGCTCGACTAGCGGGAGAGGAGACCCAGTACTTC
>.|.|TRBJ2-2|TRBV7-2
CASSLSPLRAPRGELFF
TGTGCCAGCAGCTTATCCCCCTTGAGAGCGCCCCGCGGGGAGCTGTTTTTT
>medium-sized|.|TRBJ2-3|TRBV5-1
CASSFAADTQYF
TGCGCCAGCAGCTTTGCGGCAGATACGCAGTATTTT
>medium-sized|TRBD1|TRBJ1-5|TRBV12-3/TRBV12-4
CASSPQTGDLNQPQHF
TGTGCCAGCAGTCCACAGACAGGGGATCTCAATCAGCCCCAGCATTTT
>many|.|TRBJ1-2|TRBV29-1
CSVERENNYGYTF
TGCAGCGTTGAAAGGGAGAACAACTATGGCTACACCTTC
>.|TRBD1|TRBJ2-7|TRBV10-2
CASAPTGTGLNEQYF
TGCGCCAGCGCCCCGACCGGGACAGGGCTGAACGAGCAGTACTTC
>many|TRBD1|TRBJ2-5|TRBV28
CASSFSRGQHGETQYF
TGTGCCAGCAGTTTTTCCAGGGGGCAGCACGGAGAGACCCAGTACTTC
>many|.|TRBJ1-1|TRBV5-1
CASSLGGGSRNTEAFF
TGCGCCAGCAGCTTGGGGGGGGGGAGTAGGAACACTGAAGCTTTCTTT
>.|.|TRBJ1-1|TRBV7-2
CASSKVGRLNTEAFF
TGTGCCAGCAGCAAGGTTGGACGGCTGAACACTGAAGCTTTCTTT
>many|.|TRBJ1-1|TRBV5-1
CASSLALSVSEAFF
TGCGCCAGCAGCTTGGCCCTGTCCGTATCTGAAGCTTTCTTT